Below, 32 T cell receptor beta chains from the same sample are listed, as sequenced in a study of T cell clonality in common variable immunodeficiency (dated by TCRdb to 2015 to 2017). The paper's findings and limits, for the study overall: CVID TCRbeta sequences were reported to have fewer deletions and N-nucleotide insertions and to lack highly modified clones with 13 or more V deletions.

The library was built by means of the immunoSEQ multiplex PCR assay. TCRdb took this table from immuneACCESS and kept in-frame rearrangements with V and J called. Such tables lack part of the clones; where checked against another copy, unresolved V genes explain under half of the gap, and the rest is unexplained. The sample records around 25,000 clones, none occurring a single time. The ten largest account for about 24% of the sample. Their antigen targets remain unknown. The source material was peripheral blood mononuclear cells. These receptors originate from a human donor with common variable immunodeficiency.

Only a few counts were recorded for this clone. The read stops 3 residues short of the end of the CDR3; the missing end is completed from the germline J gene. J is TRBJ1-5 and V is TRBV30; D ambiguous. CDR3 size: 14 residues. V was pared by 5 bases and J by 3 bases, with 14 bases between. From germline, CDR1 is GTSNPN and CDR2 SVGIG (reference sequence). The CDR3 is CAWDSLSVNQPQHF. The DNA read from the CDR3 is TGTGCCTGGGACTCCCTTTCGGTCAATCAGCCC.

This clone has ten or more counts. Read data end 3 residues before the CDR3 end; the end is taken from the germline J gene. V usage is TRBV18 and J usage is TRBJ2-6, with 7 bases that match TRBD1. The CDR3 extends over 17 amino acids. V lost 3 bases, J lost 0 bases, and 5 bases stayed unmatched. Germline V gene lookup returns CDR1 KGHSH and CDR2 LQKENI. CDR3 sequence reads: CASSPQGVSSGANVLTF. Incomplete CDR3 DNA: TGTGCCAGCTCACCCCAGGGGGTAAGCTCTGGGGCCAACGTC.

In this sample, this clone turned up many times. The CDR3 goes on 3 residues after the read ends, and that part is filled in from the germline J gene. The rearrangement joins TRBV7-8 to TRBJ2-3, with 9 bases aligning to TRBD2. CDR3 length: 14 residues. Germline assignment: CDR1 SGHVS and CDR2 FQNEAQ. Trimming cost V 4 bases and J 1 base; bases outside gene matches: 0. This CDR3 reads CASSWTSGTDTQYF. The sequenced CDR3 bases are TGTGCCAGCAGCTGGACTAGCGGCACAGATACG.

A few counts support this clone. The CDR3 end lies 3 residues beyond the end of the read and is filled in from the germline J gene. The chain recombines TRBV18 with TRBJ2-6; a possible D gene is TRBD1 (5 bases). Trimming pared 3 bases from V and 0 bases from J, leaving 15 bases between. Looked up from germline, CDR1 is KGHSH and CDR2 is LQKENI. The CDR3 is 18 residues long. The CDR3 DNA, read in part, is TGTGCCAGCTCACCGAGTAGGGGCCCGAGCTCTGGGGCCAACGTC. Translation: CASSPSRGPSSGANV. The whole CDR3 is CASSPSRGPSSGANVLTF.

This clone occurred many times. The CDR3 protein is CAISEVLVAGEQYF. CDR3 DNA (partial): TGTGCCATCAGTGAGGTACTAGTCGCCGGCGAG. The chain couples TRBV10-3 to TRBJ2-7; weak D call: TRBD2 (5 bases). The CDR3 end is not reached by the read, which stops 3 residues before it; the germline J gene fills it in. CDR1 is ENHRY, CDR2 SYGVKD, per germline. The V end was cut by 2 bases, the J end by 6 bases, with 14 bases between. The CDR3 covers 14 residues.

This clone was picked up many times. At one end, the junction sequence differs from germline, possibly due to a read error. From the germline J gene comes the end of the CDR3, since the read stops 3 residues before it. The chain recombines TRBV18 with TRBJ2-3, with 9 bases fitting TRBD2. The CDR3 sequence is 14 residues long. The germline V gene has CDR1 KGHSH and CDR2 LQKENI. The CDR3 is CASSPGTSKDTQYF. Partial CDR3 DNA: TGTGCCAGCTCACCCGGGACTAGCAAAGATACG. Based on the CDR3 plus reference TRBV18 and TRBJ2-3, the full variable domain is NAGVMQNPRHLVRRRGQEARLRCSPMKGHSHVYWYRQLPEEGLKFMVYLQKENIIDESGMPKERFSAEFPKEGPSILRIQQVVRGDSAAYFCASSPGTSKDTQYFGPGTRLTVL.

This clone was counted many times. Here the CDR3 reads CASSIQVAYRGYTF. The CDR3 DNA, read in part, is TGTGCCAGTAGTATCCAGGTTGCGTATCGTGGC. The chain couples TRBV19 to TRBJ1-2; D not resolved. With the read ending 3 residues before the CDR3 end, the germline J gene is used to fill in that end. Trimming pared 3 bases from V and 7 bases from J, leaving 15 bases between. From germline, CDR1 is LNHDA and CDR2 SQIVND (reference sequence). The length of the CDR3 is 14 residues.

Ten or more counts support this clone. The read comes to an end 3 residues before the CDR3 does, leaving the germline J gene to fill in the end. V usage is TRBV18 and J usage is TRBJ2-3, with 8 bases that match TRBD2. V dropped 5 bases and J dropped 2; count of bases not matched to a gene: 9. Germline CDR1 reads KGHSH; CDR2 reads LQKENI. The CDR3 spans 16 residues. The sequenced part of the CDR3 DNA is TGTGCCAGCTCAGACCTAGCGGGTTCGTCCACAGATACG. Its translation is CASSDLAGSSTDT. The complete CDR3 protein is CASSDLAGSSTDTQYF.

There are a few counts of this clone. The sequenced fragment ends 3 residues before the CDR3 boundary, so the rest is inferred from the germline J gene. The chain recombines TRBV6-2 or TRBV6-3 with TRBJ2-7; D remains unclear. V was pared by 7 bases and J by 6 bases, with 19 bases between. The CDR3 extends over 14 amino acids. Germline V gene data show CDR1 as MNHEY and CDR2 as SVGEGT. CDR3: CASKMSGFTGEQYF. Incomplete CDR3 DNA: TGTGCCAGCAAGATGTCCGGGTTCACGGGCGAG.

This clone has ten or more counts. The CDR3 bases that were read are TGTGCCACCAGCAGAGGAGGGGGGGGCCACGAG. Protein product: CATSRGGGGHE. The entire CDR3 reads CATSRGGGGHEQYF. V usage is TRBV15 and J usage is TRBJ2-7; TRBD2 is a possible D gene (7 bases). Read coverage stops 3 residues before the CDR3 terminus; the germline J gene supplies the remainder. Trimming removed 1 base from V and 5 bases from J, with 12 bases in between. The CDR3 spans 14 residues. From germline, CDR1 is LNHNV and CDR2 YYDKDF (reference sequence).

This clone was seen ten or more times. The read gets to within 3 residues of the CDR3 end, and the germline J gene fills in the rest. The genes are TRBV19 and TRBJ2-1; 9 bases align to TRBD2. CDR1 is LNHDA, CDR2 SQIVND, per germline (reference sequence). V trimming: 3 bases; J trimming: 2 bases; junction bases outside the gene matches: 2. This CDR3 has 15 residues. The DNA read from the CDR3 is TGTGCCAGTAGTATGCCTAGCGGGGCCTACAATGAG. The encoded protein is CASSMPSGAYNE. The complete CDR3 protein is CASSMPSGAYNEQFF.

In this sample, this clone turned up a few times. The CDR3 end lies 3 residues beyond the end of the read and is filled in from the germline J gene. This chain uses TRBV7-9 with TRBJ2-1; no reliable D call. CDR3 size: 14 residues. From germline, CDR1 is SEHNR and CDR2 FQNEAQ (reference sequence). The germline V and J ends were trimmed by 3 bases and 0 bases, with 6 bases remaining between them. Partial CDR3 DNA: TGTGCCAGCAGCTTCAGGAGCTCCTACAATGAG. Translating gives CASSFRSSYNE. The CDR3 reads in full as CASSFRSSYNEQFF.

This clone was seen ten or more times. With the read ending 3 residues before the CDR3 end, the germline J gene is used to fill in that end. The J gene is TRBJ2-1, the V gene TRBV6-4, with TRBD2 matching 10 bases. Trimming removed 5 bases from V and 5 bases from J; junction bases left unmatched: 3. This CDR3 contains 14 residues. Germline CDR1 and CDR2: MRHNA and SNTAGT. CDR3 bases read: TGTGCCAGCAGTCCTAGCGGGAGCAACAATGAG. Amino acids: CASSPSGSNNE. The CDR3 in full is CASSPSGSNNEQFF.

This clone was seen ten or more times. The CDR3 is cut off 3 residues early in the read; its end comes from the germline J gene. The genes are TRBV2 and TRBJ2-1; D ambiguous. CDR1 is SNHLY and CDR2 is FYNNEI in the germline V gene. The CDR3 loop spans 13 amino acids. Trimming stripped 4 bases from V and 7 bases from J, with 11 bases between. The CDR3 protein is CASSGLGVNEQFF. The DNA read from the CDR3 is TGTGCCAGCAGTGGTCTAGGTGTGAATGAG. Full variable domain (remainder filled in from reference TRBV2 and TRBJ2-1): EPEVTQTPSHQVTQMGQEVILRCVPISNHLYFYWYRQILGQKVEFLVSFYNNEISEKSEIFDDQFSVERPDGSNFTLKIRSTKLEDSAMYFCASSGLGVNEQFFGPGTRLTVL.

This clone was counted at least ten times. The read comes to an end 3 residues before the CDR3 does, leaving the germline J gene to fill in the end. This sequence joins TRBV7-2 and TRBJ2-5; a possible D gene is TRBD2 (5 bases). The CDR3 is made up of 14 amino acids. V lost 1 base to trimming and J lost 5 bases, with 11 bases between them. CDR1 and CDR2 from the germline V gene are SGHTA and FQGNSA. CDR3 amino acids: CASSLELVGETQYF. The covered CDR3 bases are TGTGCCAGCAGCTTAGAACTAGTGGGGGAGACC. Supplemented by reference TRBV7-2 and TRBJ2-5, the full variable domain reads GAGVSQSPSNKVTEKGKDVELRCDPISGHTALYWYRQSLGQGLEFLIYFQGNSAPDKSGLPSDRFSAERTGGSVSTLTIQRTQQEDSAVYLCASSLELVGETQYFGPGTRLLVL.

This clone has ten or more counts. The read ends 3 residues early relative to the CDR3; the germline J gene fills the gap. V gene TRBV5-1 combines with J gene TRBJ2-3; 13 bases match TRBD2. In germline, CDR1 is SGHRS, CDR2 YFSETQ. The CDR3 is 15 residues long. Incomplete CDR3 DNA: TGCGCCAGCAGCATAGGACTAGCGGGGGTATTGGCG. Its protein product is CASSIGLAGVLA. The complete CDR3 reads CASSIGLAGVLAQYF.

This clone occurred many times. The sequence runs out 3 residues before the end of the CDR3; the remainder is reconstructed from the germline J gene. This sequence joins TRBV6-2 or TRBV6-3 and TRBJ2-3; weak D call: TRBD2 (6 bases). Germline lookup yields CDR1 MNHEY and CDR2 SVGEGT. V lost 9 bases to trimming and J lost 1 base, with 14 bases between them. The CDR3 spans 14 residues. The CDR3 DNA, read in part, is TGTGCCAGTAGTAGCGGTAGGGGCACAGATACG. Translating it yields CASSSGRGTDT. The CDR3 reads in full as CASSSGRGTDTQYF.

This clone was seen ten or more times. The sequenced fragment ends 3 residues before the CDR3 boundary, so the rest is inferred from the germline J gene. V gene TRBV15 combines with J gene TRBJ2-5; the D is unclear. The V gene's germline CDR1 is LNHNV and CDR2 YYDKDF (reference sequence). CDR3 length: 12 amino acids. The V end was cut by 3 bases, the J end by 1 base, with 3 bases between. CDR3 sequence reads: CATSSRQETQYF. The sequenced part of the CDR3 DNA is TGTGCCACCAGCAGTCGCCAAGAGACC.

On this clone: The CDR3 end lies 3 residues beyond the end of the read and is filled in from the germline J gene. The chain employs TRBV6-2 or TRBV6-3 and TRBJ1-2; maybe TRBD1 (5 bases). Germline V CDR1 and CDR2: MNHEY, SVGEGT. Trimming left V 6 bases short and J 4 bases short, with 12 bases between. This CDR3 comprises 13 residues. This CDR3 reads CASSPGDFYGYTF. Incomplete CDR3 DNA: TGTGCCAGCAGCCCCGGGGACTTCTATGGC.

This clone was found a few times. The sequenced CDR3 bases are TGCAGTGCTAGAGATCTTCCCCGGACAGGGGCTCTTGCGGGCAATCAGCCC. Translated, it gives CSARDLPRTGALAGNQP. The full CDR3 protein reads CSARDLPRTGALAGNQPQHF. The chain is built from TRBV20-1 and TRBJ1-5; 9 positions match TRBD1. The observed sequence ends 3 residues before the CDR3 terminus, with the missing tail filled in from the germline J gene. Trimming took 0 bases from V and 2 from J; bases not matched to a gene: 17. There are 20 residues in the CDR3. Germline-derived CDR1 and CDR2 are DFQATT and SNEGSKA (reference sequence).

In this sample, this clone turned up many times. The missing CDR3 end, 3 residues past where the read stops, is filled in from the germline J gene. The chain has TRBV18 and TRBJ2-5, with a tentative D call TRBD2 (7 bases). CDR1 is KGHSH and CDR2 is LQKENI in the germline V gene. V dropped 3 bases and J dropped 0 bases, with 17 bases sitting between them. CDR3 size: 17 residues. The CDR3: CASSPLRGAGHQETQYF. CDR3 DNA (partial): TGTGCCAGCTCACCTCTCCGGGGGGCAGGGCACCAAGAGACC.

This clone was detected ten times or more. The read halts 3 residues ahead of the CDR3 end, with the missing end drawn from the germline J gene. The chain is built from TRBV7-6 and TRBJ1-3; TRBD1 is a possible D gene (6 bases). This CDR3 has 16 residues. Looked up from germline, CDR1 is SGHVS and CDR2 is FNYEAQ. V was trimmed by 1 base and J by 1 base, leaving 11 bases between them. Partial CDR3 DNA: TGTGCCAGCAGCTTAGTCGGGGGGGCGTCTGGAAACACC. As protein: CASSLVGGASGNT. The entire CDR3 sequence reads CASSLVGGASGNTIYF.

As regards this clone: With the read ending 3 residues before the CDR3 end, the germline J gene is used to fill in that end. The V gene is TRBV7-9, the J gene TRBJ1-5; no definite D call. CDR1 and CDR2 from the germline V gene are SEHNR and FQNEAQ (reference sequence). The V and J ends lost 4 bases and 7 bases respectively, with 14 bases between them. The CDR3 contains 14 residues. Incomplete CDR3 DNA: TGTGCCAGCAGCTCAGACCAGGTACAGCAGCCC. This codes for CASSSDQVQQP. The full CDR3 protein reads CASSSDQVQQPQHF.

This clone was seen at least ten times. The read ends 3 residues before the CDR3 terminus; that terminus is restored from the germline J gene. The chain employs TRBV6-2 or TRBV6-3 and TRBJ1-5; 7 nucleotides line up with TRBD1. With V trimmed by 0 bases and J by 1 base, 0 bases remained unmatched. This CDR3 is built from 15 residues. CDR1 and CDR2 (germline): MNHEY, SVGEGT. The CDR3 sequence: CASSYSTGSNQPQHF. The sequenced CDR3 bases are TGTGCCAGCAGTTACTCGACAGGGAGCAATCAGCCC.

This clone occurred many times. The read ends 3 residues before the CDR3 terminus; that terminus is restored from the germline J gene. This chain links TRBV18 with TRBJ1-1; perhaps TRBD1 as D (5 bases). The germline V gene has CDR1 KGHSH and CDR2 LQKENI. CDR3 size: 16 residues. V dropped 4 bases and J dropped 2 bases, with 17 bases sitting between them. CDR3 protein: CASSRVGGRENTEAFF. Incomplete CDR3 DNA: TGTGCCAGCTCACGGGTTGGAGGCAGGGAAAACACTGAA.

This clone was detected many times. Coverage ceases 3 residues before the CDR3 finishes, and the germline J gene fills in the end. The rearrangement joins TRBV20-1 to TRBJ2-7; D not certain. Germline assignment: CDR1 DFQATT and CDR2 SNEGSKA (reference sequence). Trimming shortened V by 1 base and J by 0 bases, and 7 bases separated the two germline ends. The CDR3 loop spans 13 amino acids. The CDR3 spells CSARAQISYEQYF. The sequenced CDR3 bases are TGCAGTGCTAGAGCCCAAATCTCCTACGAG.

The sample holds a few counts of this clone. Partial CDR3 DNA: TGCGCCAGCAGTGAGTCCGGCAGGGGTCCAGGCGAG. Its translation: CASSESGRGPGE. The entire CDR3 protein reads CASSESGRGPGEQYF. The V gene is TRBV10-2, the J gene TRBJ2-7; D may be TRBD1 (6 bases). Read data end 3 residues before the CDR3 end; the end is taken from the germline J gene. Germline CDR1 WSHSY, CDR2 SAAADI. V was clipped by 0 bases and J by 6 bases, with 15 bases between them. This CDR3 spans 15 amino acids.

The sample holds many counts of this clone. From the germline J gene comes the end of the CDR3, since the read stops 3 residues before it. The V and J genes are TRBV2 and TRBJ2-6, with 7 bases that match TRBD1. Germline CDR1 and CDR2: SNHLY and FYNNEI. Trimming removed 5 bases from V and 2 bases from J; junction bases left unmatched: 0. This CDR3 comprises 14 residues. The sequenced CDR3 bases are TGTGCCAGCAGTCAGGGGGCTGGGGCCAACGTC. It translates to CASSQGAGANV. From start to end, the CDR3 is CASSQGAGANVLTF.

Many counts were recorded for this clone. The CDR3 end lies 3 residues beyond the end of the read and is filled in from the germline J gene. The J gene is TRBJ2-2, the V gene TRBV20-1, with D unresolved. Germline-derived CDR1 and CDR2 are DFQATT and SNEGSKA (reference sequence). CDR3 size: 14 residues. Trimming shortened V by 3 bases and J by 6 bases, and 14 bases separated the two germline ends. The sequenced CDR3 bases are TGCAGTGCTAGTTCCAACCCTAACGCCGGGGAG. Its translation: CSASSNPNAGE. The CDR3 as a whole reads CSASSNPNAGELFF.

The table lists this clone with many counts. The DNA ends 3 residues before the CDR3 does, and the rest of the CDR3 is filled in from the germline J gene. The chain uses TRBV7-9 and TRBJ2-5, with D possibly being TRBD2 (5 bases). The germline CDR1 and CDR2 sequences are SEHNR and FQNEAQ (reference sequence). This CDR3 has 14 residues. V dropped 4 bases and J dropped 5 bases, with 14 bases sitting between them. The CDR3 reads CASSSSAAGETQYF. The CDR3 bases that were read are TGTGCCAGCAGCTCCTCGGCGGCGGGCGAGACC.

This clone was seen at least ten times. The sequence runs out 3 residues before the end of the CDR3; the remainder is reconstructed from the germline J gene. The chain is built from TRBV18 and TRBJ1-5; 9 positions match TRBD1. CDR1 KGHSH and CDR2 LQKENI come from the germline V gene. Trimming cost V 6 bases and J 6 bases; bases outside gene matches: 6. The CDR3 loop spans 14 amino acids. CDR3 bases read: TGTGCCAGCTCCCGGGACAGGGAAGGTCAGCCC. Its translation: CASSRDREGQP. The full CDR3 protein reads CASSRDREGQPQHF.

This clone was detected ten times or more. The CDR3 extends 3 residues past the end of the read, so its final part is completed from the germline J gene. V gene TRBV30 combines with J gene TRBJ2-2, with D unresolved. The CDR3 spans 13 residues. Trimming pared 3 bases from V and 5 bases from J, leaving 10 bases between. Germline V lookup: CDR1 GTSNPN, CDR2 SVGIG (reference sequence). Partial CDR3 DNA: TGTGCCTGGAGCAACCACAGAACCGGGGAG. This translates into CAWSNHRTGE. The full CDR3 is CAWSNHRTGELFF.